This is a list of T cell receptor beta chains from one sample in a study of a mutant IDH1 vaccine in newly diagnosed glioma. The antigens for these receptors are not known. Here immunoSEQ multiplex PCR was the method, and the copy in TCRdb shows in-frame clones only, minus some. Of roughly 72,000 clones listed, 91% were seen once; the top ten hold 0.56%. The sample in question was PBMCs, obtained from a glioma patient whose treatment included an IDH1 peptide vaccine. The receptor source for this set is a woman between 45 and 65 years old with glioma. CDR3s include the opening cysteine and the closing phenylalanine or tryptophan. D genes are given only for firm matches. For some rows the clone size is stated as once, few or many, or as a class when expanded; others skip it.

15	-	-	TRBV9	TRBJ2-7	CASSVGIGGSYEQYF	TGTGCCAGCAGCGTAGGTATAGGGGGTAGTTACGAGCAGTACTTC
14	-	-	TRBV27	TRBJ2-2	CASSLIGSPGELFF	TGTGCCAGCAGTTTAATCGGGTCCCCGGGGGAGCTGTTTTTT
15	-	-	TRBV18	TRBJ2-7	CASSPRGSFPYEQYF	TGTGCCAGCTCACCACGGGGCTCCTTTCCCTACGAGCAGTACTTC
14	-	once	TRBV7-3	TRBJ2-1	CASSSRLEDNEQFF	TGTGCCAGCAGCTCCCGCCTGGAAGACAATGAGCAGTTCTTC
13	-	once	TRBV2	TRBJ1-4	CASSEIGEEKLFF	TGTGCCAGCAGTGAGATAGGGGAGGAAAAACTGTTTTTT
14	TRBD2	-	TRBV7-9	TRBJ2-7	CASSTTSGPYEQYF	TGTGCCAGCAGCACCACTAGCGGCCCCTACGAGCAGTACTTC
15	-	-	TRBV15	TRBJ2-7	CATSRERDPWYEQYF	TGTGCCACCAGCAGAGAGAGGGACCCTTGGTACGAGCAGTACTTC
12	-	-	TRBV6-6	TRBJ2-7	CASSSVTYEQYF	TGTGCCAGCAGTTCCGTTACGTACGAGCAGTACTTC
17	-	-	TRBV4-2	TRBJ2-1	CASSQDFRASSYNEQFF	TGTGCCAGCAGCCAAGATTTCAGGGCCAGCTCCTACAATGAGCAGTTCTTC
15	-	-	TRBV7-6	TRBJ2-1	CASSSSRGSYNEQFF	TGTGCCAGCAGCTCCTCCAGAGGCTCCTACAATGAGCAGTTCTTC
14	-	-	TRBV10-3	TRBJ1-2	CAISDTGTVYGYTF	TGTGCCATCAGTGACACAGGGACGGTCTATGGCTACACCTTC
16	TRBD2	-	TRBV27	TRBJ2-2	CASSLSGLAATGELFF	TGTGCCAGCAGTTTATCGGGGCTAGCGGCCACCGGGGAGCTGTTTTTT
12	-	-	TRBV6-5	TRBJ2-5	CASSRNKETQYF	TGTGCCAGCAGCCGAAATAAAGAGACCCAGTACTTC
14	TRBD1	-	TRBV28	TRBJ1-5	CATLKTGGNQPQHF	TGTGCCACCCTAAAGACAGGGGGCAATCAGCCCCAGCATTTT
13	-	-	TRBV5-4	TRBJ1-1	CASSLAGDGKAFF	TGTGCCAGCAGCTTGGCCGGGGACGGGAAAGCTTTCTTT
18	TRBD2	-	TRBV7-2	TRBJ2-3	CASSPTSLAGPARDTQYF	TGTGCCAGCAGCCCTACCTCCCTAGCGGGACCTGCAAGAGATACGCAGTATTTT
13	-	once	TRBV18	TRBJ2-5	CASSPRGEETQYF	TGTGCCAGCTCACCCAGGGGGGAAGAGACCCAGTACTTC
14	TRBD2	-	TRBV5-1	TRBJ2-7	CASSSWTSPAEQYF	TGCGCCAGCAGCTCCTGGACTAGCCCTGCCGAGCAGTACTTC
11	-	-	TRBV13	TRBJ2-3	CASTSGDTQYF	TGTGCCAGCACCTCCGGAGATACGCAGTATTTT
16	TRBD2	few	TRBV11-2	TRBJ2-7	CASSLSPTSGSYEQYF	TGTGCCAGCAGCTTAAGCCCGACTAGCGGGAGTTACGAGCAGTACTTC
15	-	-	TRBV9	TRBJ2-7	CASSVDGSGSYEQYF	TGTGCCAGCAGCGTAGATGGTAGCGGTTCCTACGAGCAGTACTTC
14	-	-	TRBV10-3	TRBJ2-2	CAISESRYTGELFF	TGTGCCATCAGTGAGTCGAGGTACACCGGGGAGCTGTTTTTT
14	-	-	TRBV28	TRBJ2-7	CASSFFGRRGEQYF	TGTGCCAGCAGTTTCTTCGGTCGTAGGGGCGAGCAGTACTTC
14	TRBD2	-	TRBV19	TRBJ2-2	CASRPVAGGGELFF	TGTGCCAGTAGGCCCGTAGCGGGCGGCGGGGAGCTGTTTTTT
15	-	-	TRBV6-5	TRBJ2-7	CASSYTAGTHYEQYF	TGTGCCAGCAGTTACACAGCCGGGACCCACTACGAGCAGTACTTC
11	-	-	TRBV29-1	TRBJ2-1	CSAMEGYEQFF	TGCAGCGCGATGGAGGGCTATGAGCAGTTCTTC
16	-	-	TRBV21-1	TRBJ2-7	CASSKGWRKSSYEQYF	TGTGCCAGCAGCAAAGGCTGGCGGAAGAGCTCCTACGAGCAGTACTTC